This T cell receptor beta chain was obtained from a study of shared clonotypes between healthy human individuals. There are 14 residues in the CDR3. V shed 0 bases, J shed 6 bases, and the junction held 4 bases outside the gene matches. The germline CDR1 and CDR2 sequences are SGDLS and YYNGEE. This clone occurred once. It was 150 to 250 ng DNA, around 32,000 T cell genomes, that sorted-subset replicate PCRs used. The method was immunoSEQ multiplex PCR; TCRdb's version includes in-frame clones alone and lacks a portion of them. The table has a few million clones, approximately 90% seen once. What was sequenced was naive CD4+ T cells sorted from blood. Described subset: CD45RA+ positively selected. The chain uses TRBV9 and TRBJ2-7; 9 nucleotides align to TRBD1. This receptor was identified in a man between 18 and 35 years old in good health. The CDR3 DNA is TGTGCCAGCAGCGTAGTATCGGACAGGGGCGAGCAGTACTTC. It is translated as CASSVVSDRGEQYF.